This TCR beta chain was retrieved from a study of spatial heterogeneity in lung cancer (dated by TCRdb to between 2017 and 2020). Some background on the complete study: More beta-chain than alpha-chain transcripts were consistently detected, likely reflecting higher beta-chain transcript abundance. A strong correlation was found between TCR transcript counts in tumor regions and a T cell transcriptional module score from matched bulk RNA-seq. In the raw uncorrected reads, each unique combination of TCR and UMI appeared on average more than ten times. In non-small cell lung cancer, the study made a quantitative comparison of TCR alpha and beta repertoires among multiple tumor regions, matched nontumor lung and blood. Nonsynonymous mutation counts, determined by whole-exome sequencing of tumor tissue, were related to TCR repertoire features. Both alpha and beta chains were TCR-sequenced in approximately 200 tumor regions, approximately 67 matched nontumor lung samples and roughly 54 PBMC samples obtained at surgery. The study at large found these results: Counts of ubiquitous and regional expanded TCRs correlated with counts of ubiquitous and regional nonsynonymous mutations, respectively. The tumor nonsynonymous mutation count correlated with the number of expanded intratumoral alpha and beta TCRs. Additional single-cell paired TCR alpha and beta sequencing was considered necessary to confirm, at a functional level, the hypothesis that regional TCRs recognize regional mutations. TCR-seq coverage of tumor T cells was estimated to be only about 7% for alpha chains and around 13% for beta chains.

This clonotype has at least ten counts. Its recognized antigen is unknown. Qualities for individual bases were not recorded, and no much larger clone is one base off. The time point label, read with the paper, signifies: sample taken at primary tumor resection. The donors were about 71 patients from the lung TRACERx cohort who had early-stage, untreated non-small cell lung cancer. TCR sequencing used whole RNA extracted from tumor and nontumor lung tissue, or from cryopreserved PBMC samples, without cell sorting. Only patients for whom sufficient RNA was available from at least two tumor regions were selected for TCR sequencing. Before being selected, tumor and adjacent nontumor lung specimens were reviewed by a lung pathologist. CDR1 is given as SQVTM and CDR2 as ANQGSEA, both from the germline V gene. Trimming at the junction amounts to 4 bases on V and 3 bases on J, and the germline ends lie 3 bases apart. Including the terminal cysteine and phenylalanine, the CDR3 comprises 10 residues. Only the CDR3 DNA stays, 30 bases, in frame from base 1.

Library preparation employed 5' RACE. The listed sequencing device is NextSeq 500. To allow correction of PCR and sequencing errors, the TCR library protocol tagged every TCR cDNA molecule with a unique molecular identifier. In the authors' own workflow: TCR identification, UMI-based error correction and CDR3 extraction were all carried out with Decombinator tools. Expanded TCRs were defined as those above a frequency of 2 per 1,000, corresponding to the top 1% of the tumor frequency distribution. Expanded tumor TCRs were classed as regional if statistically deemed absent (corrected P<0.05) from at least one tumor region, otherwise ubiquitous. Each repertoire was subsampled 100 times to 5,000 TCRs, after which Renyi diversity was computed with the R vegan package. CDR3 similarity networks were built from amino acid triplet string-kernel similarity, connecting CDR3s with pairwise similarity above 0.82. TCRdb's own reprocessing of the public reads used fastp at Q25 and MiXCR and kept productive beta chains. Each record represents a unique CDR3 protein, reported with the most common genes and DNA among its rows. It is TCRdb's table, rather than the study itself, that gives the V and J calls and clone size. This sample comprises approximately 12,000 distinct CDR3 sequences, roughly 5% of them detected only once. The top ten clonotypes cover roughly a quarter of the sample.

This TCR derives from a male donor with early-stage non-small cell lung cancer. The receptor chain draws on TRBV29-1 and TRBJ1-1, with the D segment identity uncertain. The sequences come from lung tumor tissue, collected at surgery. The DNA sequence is TGCAGCGTTGCGTACACTGAAGCTTTCTTT. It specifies CSVAYTEAFF.